This passage covers 18 T cell receptor beta chains from one sample sequenced in a study of blood T cells in healthy people across ages. Then a second PCR, running about 6 to 11 cycles, was carried out with a sample-barcoded 5' primer and a J-beta primer mix. From the 5' RACE reads, TCRdb called clonotypes with MiXCR, one entry per CDR3 protein. The sample has just under 900,000 distinct CDR3 sequences; more than 25% are singletons. Sequenced: blood. The receptors stem from a woman aged 80 or older in good health.

In its sample, this clonotype was seen a few times. The V and J genes are TRBV27 and TRBJ2-1; 9 bases match TRBD2. V was clipped by 3 bases and J by 4 bases; unmatched bases: 7. The CDR3 loop spans 16 amino acids. Germline CDR1 MNHEY, CDR2 SMNVEV (reference sequence). DNA of the CDR3: TGTGCCAGCAGTTTGGTTAGCGGGAGTGGTTACAATGAGCAGTTCTTC. It codes for CASSLVSGSGYNEQFF.

The CDR3 sequence: CSGGDNYGYTF. The CDR3 DNA reads as TGCAGTGGAGGTGACAACTATGGCTACACCTTC. The V gene is TRBV20-1, the J gene TRBJ1-2; D is unresolved. The CDR3 contains 11 residues. The V end lost 7 bases, the J end lost 2 bases, and 8 bases lay between the germline ends. CDR1 and CDR2 (germline): DFQATT, SNEGSKA (reference sequence).

This clonotype was observed at least ten times. The chain uses TRBV4-2 and TRBJ1-4, with D uncertain. V lost 5 bases to trimming and J lost 10 bases, with 11 bases between them. The germline V gene has CDR1 LGHNA and CDR2 YNFKEQ. The CDR3 contains 12 residues. The CDR3 region is CASSEMEGKLFF. The CDR3 DNA reads as TGTGCCAGCAGCGAAATGGAAGGAAAACTGTTTTTT.

The table lists this clonotype with many counts. The CDR3 protein is CASSPTGVWAPYGYTF. The CDR3 DNA reads TGTGCCAGCAGCCCTACCGGGGTATGGGCCCCATATGGCTACACCTTC. The J gene is TRBJ1-2, the V gene TRBV3-1; unclear D gene. Trimming shortened V by 4 bases and J by 5 bases, and 20 bases separated the two germline ends. The CDR3 spans 16 residues. Germline values: CDR1 LGHDT, CDR2 YNNKEL (reference sequence).

Regarding this clonotype: Being one base from a much bigger clone, this may be a read error. No DNA is shown, since the ends of the CDR3 on it are uncertain; the CDR3 is the one TCRdb lists. This rearrangement joins TRBV21-1 to TRBJ2-7; TRBD1 reflects the table's D call only, with no check against the DNA. TRBV21-1 is a known pseudogene. The CDR3 length equals 15 residues, ends included. The CDR3 protein is CASSVGAGSSYEQYF.

This clonotype was seen just once. This chain connects TRBV20-1 to TRBJ2-1, with TRBD2 matching 11 bases. This CDR3 has 18 residues. Germline V lookup: CDR1 DFQATT, CDR2 SNEGSKA (reference sequence). Trimming removed 6 bases from V and 5 bases from J; junction bases left unmatched: 18. CDR3 coding DNA: TGCAGTGCCTTGACTAGCGGGGAACCAGGCATAAGGCACAATGAGCAGTTCTTC. Its translation is CSALTSGEPGIRHNEQFF.

The genes are TRBV10-2 and TRBJ1-5; 7 positions agree with TRBD1. From germline, CDR1 is WSHSY and CDR2 SAAADI. Trimming took 5 bases from V and 5 from J; bases not matched to a gene: 9. The CDR3 is 15 residues long. The CDR3 region is CASSFSRRGDQPQHF. CDR3 DNA: TGCGCCAGCAGTTTTTCCCGCAGGGGGGATCAGCCCCAGCATTTT.

This rearrangement joins TRBV6-1 to TRBJ2-3, with 8 bases identical to TRBD2. The CDR3 covers 20 residues. CDR1 and CDR2 (germline): MNHNS, SASEGT. J was trimmed by 4 bases and V by 2 bases; bases with no gene match: 20. The DNA of the CDR3 is TGTGCCAGCAGTGAACGACACCTCACCCGACTAGCGTTTACTGCAGATACGCAGTATTTT. Translation gives CASSERHLTRLAFTADTQYF.

The chain is built from TRBV20-1 and TRBJ2-5, with 10 bases that match TRBD2. Germline assignment: CDR1 DFQATT and CDR2 SNEGSKA (reference sequence). V lost 2 bases to trimming and J lost 11 bases; unmatched junction nucleotides: 20. This CDR3 is built from 17 residues. The CDR3 DNA sequence: TGCAGTGCTAGACCTACTAGCGGGGTCGGTAATAGGAATGAGCAGTACTTC. It yields the protein CSARPTSGVGNRNEQYF.

This clonotype turned up a few times. Given a much more abundant clone one base away, this may be a read error. The chain has TRBV5-1 and TRBJ2-5, with a possible D match to TRBD2 (6 bases). Trimming shortened V by 2 bases and J by 2 bases, and 19 bases separated the two germline ends. The CDR3 covers 17 residues. Germline CDR1 is SGHRS and CDR2 is YFSETQ. The CDR3: CASSFGACASGQETQYF. DNA for the CDR3: TGCGCCAGCAGCTTCGGAGCATGTGCCAGCGGGCAAGAGACCCAGTACTTC. The complete variable domain, with remaining parts taken from reference TRBV5-1 and TRBJ2-5, reads KAGVTQTPRYLIKTRGQQVTLSCSPISGHRSVSWYQQTPGQGLQFLFEYFSETQRNKGNFPGRFSGRQFSNSRSEMNVSTLELGDSALYLCASSFGACASGQETQYFGPGTRLLVL.

In this sample, this clonotype turned up many times. CDR3 in amino acids: CASSLGLAEFQETQYF. CDR3 nucleotides: TGTGCCAGCAGCCTCGGCCTAGCGGAGTTCCAAGAGACCCAGTACTTC. The chain joins TRBV14 to TRBJ2-5; 7 bases are a match to TRBD2. The CDR3 sequence is 16 residues long. Looked up from germline, CDR1 is SGHDN and CDR2 is FVKESK. After removal of 4 bases from V and 1 base from J, the junction contained 9 bases not matched to a gene.

This rearrangement joins TRBV20-1 to TRBJ2-5; D is undetermined. Germline-derived CDR1 and CDR2 are DFQATT and SNEGSKA (reference sequence). The germline V and J ends were trimmed by 2 bases and 5 bases, with 6 bases remaining between them. There are 11 residues in the CDR3. CDR3 sequence: CSARSGETQYF. In DNA form, the CDR3 reads TGCAGTGCTAGATCCGGTGAGACCCAGTACTTC.

The V gene is TRBV7-2, the J gene TRBJ2-3; no clear D. Germline values: CDR1 SGHTA, CDR2 FQGNSA. Trimming took 2 bases from V and 6 from J, leaving 9 bases between them. The CDR3 runs to 13 residues. CDR3 in DNA: TGTGCCAGCAGCTTACTTCCCTGGGATACGCAGTATTTT. It is translated as CASSLLPWDTQYF.

This clonotype was observed many times. The chain employs TRBV29-1 and TRBJ2-1; 10 bases match TRBD1. Germline V CDR1 and CDR2: SQVTM, ANQGSEA. V lost 4 bases, J lost 3 bases, and 3 bases stayed unmatched. The CDR3 runs to 14 residues. CDR3 nucleotide sequence: TGCAGCGTTGGGACAGGGGGAATCTACAATGAGCAGTTCTTC. Encoded protein: CSVGTGGIYNEQFF.

The chain is built from TRBV20-1 and TRBJ2-7; D is possibly TRBD1 (6 bases). V was cut by 4 bases and J by 12 bases, with 13 bases left in between. The germline gives CDR1 DFQATT, CDR2 SNEGSKA (reference sequence). The CDR3 runs to 10 residues. In nucleotides, the CDR3 is TGCAGTGCTAAATGGACAGCCGCGTACTTC. This sequence encodes CSAKWTAAYF.

This clonotype was observed at least ten times. The CDR3 bases are TGCAGCGTTGACCTGGGGGCGGTTGGCTACACCTTC. It is translated as CSVDLGAVGYTF. The rearrangement joins TRBV29-1 to TRBJ1-2; D is perhaps TRBD1 (6 bases). This CDR3 comprises 12 residues. From germline, CDR1 is SQVTM and CDR2 ANQGSEA. V was pared by 3 bases and J by 7 bases, with 12 bases between.

This clonotype was observed a handful of times. The junction departs from germline at one end; a sequencing error may be responsible. The chain carries TRBV7-2 and TRBJ1-2, with TRBD1 matching over 7 bases. The germline V gene encodes CDR1 SGHTA and CDR2 FQGNSA. The CDR3 is 15 amino acids. Written as DNA, the CDR3 is TGTGTCAGCAGCCCTAATCCAGGACAGGTTGGGGGCTACACCTTC. It yields the protein CVSSPNPGQVGGYTF.

This clonotype has just a few counts. This chain connects TRBV6-5 to TRBJ2-2; perhaps TRBD1 as D (5 bases). The CDR3 has 15 amino acids. Trimming left V 6 bases short and J 6 bases short, with 17 bases between. Germline assignment: CDR1 MNHEY and CDR2 SVGAGI. The CDR3 nucleotides are TGTGCCAGCAGGCAGGTCCTGGGGCACGCCGGGGAGCTGTTTTTT. This codes for CASRQVLGHAGELFF.